One TCR beta chain is described in this entry. Its matching antigen is unknown. The data stem from a study of cytomegalovirus exposure and HLA in healthy donors. Study details: Around 76% of roughly 400 genotyped donors fell in the Caucasian-associated ancestry cluster. Points from the study as a whole: An Asian-associated ancestry cluster reportedly showed fewer N-insertions than the approximately 630-donor mean in a later analysis. A cluster of highly shared sequence variants was likely a sequencing artifact.

V was cut by 5 bases and J by 0 bases, with 6 bases left in between. This CDR3 is built from 13 residues. Germline V gene data show CDR1 as LNHDA and CDR2 as SQIVND (reference sequence). Primers: 60 Vbeta forward and 13 Jbeta reverse. Only in-frame clones appear in the TCRdb table, and some are missing; sequencing was by immunoSEQ multiplex PCR. There are about 200,000 clones in the sample; 70% occur only once, and about 3% lies in the top ten. The sample taken for sequencing was PBMCs. This sequence joins TRBV19 and TRBJ2-3; D remains ambiguous. This clonotype was obtained from a man aged 35 to 55 in good health and CMV-seropositive. CDR3 protein: CASSSESTDTQYF. Here the CDR3 DNA reads TGTGCCAGTAGTTCGGAGAGCACAGATACGCAGTATTTT.